The rows below give T cell receptor beta chains drawn from one sample of a study of vaccination effects on CD4 cells after COVID-19. Profiled with immunoSEQ multiplex PCR; TCRdb holds only in-frame clones, not every one. This sample has roughly 16,000 clones, with over 60% found just once. These receptors lack a known antigen. The sequencing here drew on CD4+ T cells from PBMCs cultured with SARS-CoV-2 spike peptides, taken after COVID-19 vaccination. The source of these receptors is a human donor who had a prior SARS-CoV-2 infection. Both conserved end residues are part of each CDR3. The D gene is left open where the match is weak. Only some rows state a clone size, as once, few, many or a class for expanded clones.

>.|TRBV12-3/TRBV12-4|.|TRBJ1-2
CASSFQGTYGYTF
TGTGCCAGCAGTTTTCAGGGGACCTATGGCTACACCTTC
>TRBD1|TRBV18|.|TRBJ2-1
CASSRPGTGDNEQFF
TGTGCCAGCTCACGTCCCGGGACAGGGGACAATGAGCAGTTCTTC
>.|TRBV3-1/TRBV3-2|medium-sized|TRBJ2-4
CASSQRGYGIQYF
TGTGCCAGCAGCCAACGAGGGTATGGCATTCAGTACTTC
>.|TRBV5-4|.|TRBJ1-2
CASSLGLGGGRGYTF
TGTGCCAGCAGCTTGGGGCTGGGGGGCGGACGTGGCTACACCTTC
>.|TRBV4-2|few|TRBJ2-7
CASSRSVTRASYEQYF
TGTGCCAGCAGCCGGAGTGTTACCCGCGCCTCCTACGAGCAGTACTTC
>TRBD2|TRBV5-8|.|TRBJ2-2
CASSLAGTRYVGELFF
TGTGCCAGCAGCTTGGCCGGGACTAGATATGTCGGGGAGCTGTTTTTT
>.|TRBV5-6|.|TRBJ1-4
CASSLPEGMGEKLFF
TGTGCCAGCAGCCTCCCGGAGGGGATGGGTGAAAAACTGTTTTTT
>TRBD2|TRBV19|.|TRBJ2-5
CASRTSAGKTQYF
TGTGCCAGTCGGACCTCAGCGGGAAAGACCCAGTACTTC
>.|TRBV20-1|.|TRBJ2-2
CSASSPATGELFF
TGCAGTGCTAGTTCCCCGGCGACCGGGGAGCTGTTTTTT
>.|TRBV3-1/TRBV3-2|.|TRBJ1-3
CASSQYESGNTIYF
TGTGCCAGCAGCCAATATGAATCCGGAAACACCATATATTTT
>.|TRBV7-9|.|TRBJ2-3
CASSFSRGRATDTQYF
TGTGCCAGCAGCTTCTCTAGGGGGAGGGCCACAGATACGCAGTATTTT
>.|TRBV7-2|.|TRBJ1-4
CASSLGQTGSNEKLFF
TGTGCCAGCAGCCTAGGGCAAACAGGGAGCAATGAAAAACTGTTTTTT
>.|TRBV18|.|TRBJ1-3
CASSPNTLHSGNTIYF
TGTGCCAGCTCACCGAACACCCTACACTCTGGAAACACCATATATTTT
>TRBD1|TRBV5-1|.|TRBJ1-2
CASSTTQGIEGYTF
TGCGCCAGCAGCACCACACAGGGGATTGAAGGCTACACCTTC
>TRBD1|TRBV7-9|few|TRBJ2-3
CAGGNRGWTDTQYF
TGTGCCGGGGGAAACAGGGGGTGGACAGATACGCAGTATTTT
>TRBD2|TRBV6-2/TRBV6-3|few|TRBJ2-1
CASSHASGSFFF
TGTGCCAGCAGCCACGCTAGCGGGAGTTTCTTCTTC
>.|TRBV19|.|TRBJ1-5
CASGVGQPNQPQHF
TGTGCCAGTGGTGTGGGGCAGCCTAATCAGCCCCAGCATTTT
>.|TRBV2|.|TRBJ1-2
CASSDPPTTLYGYTF
TGTGCCAGCAGTGACCCCCCAACCACCCTCTATGGCTACACCTTC
>.|TRBV7-3|.|TRBJ2-5
CASSLRPRGQQETQYF
TGTGCCAGCAGCTTACGTCCTCGAGGGCAACAAGAGACCCAGTACTTC
>.|TRBV7-9|.|TRBJ1-5
CATTDSNQPQHF
TGTGCCACAACCGATAGCAATCAGCCCCAGCATTTT
>.|TRBV5-4|.|TRBJ2-7
CASSLAGVYEQYF
TGTGCCAGCAGCTTGGCAGGGGTCTACGAGCAGTACTTC
>TRBD2|TRBV15|.|TRBJ2-5
CATSRLAGGPETQYF
TGTGCCACCAGCAGACTAGCGGGAGGGCCAGAGACCCAGTACTTC
>.|TRBV6-1|.|TRBJ2-2
CASVTTGELFF
TGTGCCAGCGTAACCACCGGGGAGCTGTTTTTT
>TRBD2|TRBV2|.|TRBJ2-1
CASRGLAGVHEQFF
TGTGCCAGCAGGGGACTAGCGGGAGTCCATGAGCAGTTCTTC
>.|TRBV7-8|.|TRBJ2-5
CASTHGGRGGSETQYF
TGTGCCAGCACCCACGGGGGCCGTGGGGGAAGTGAGACCCAGTACTTC
>TRBD1|TRBV5-6|.|TRBJ1-2
CASSFPGTVNYGYTF
TGTGCCAGCAGCTTTCCCGGGACAGTAAACTATGGCTACACCTTC
>.|TRBV5-1|.|TRBJ2-3
CASSYLAGTSTDTQYF
TGCGCCAGCAGCTATCTCGCGGGGACTAGCACAGATACGCAGTATTTT
>.|TRBV15|few|TRBJ2-1
CATSREATWNEQFF
TGTGCCACCAGCAGAGAGGCCACTTGGAATGAGCAGTTCTTC
>.|TRBV27|.|TRBJ2-3
CASSRWGGRRGDTQYF
TGTGCCAGCAGTAGGTGGGGGGGGCGCCGTGGAGATACGCAGTATTTT
>.|TRBV7-2|.|TRBJ1-1
CASSVAAGIVEAFF
TGTGCCAGCAGCGTAGCGGCCGGGATTGTTGAAGCTTTCTTT
>.|TRBV23-1|.|TRBJ2-3
CASPRGGDTQYF
TGCGCCAGCCCAAGGGGGGGAGATACGCAGTATTTT
>TRBD1|TRBV27|.|TRBJ2-7
CASSQRDRGLYEQYF
TGTGCCAGCAGCCAACGGGACAGGGGCCTCTACGAGCAGTACTTC
>.|TRBV6-1|.|TRBJ1-2
CASSEWGLGGYTF
TGTGCCAGCAGTGAATGGGGACTGGGTGGCTACACCTTC
>.|TRBV18|.|TRBJ2-7
CASSPNDVGPREQYF
TGTGCCAGCTCACCTAACGACGTGGGACCCCGCGAGCAGTACTTC
>.|TRBV7-2|.|TRBJ2-6
CASSEGRGGSGANVLTF
TGTGCCAGCAGCGAAGGCAGGGGAGGTTCTGGGGCCAACGTCCTGACTTTC
>.|TRBV7-9|.|TRBJ2-4
CASNDLGLAKNIQYF
TGTGCCAGCAACGATCTAGGGCTAGCCAAAAACATTCAGTACTTC
>.|TRBV4-1|.|TRBJ2-1
CASSQLIVGEQFF
TGCGCCAGCAGCCAACTAATAGTCGGTGAGCAGTTCTTC
>TRBD1|TRBV29-1|.|TRBJ1-4
CSGGQGREKLFF
TGCAGCGGGGGACAGGGTCGAGAAAAACTGTTTTTT
>.|TRBV11-2|.|TRBJ2-7
CASSLVGQPYEQYF
TGTGCCAGCAGCTTAGTAGGGCAGCCCTACGAGCAGTACTTC
>TRBD1|TRBV6-5|.|TRBJ2-7
CASSYSTGGIYEQYF
TGTGCCAGCAGTTACTCGACAGGGGGGATCTACGAGCAGTACTTC
>.|TRBV7-6|.|TRBJ2-5
CASSLLLKETQYF
TGTGCCAGCAGCTTGCTTTTGAAAGAGACCCAGTACTTC
>.|TRBV6-6|.|TRBJ2-4
CASSQGRAKNIQYF
TGTGCCAGCAGCCAAGGGAGAGCCAAAAACATTCAGTACTTC
>TRBD1|TRBV27|.|TRBJ1-5
CASRSQGGNQPQHF
TGTGCCAGCAGGTCACAGGGGGGCAATCAGCCCCAGCATTTT
>TRBD2|TRBV18|once|TRBJ2-5
CASSPGTRGEETQYF
TGTGCCAGCTCACCTGGGACTAGGGGGGAAGAGACCCAGTACTTC
>.|TRBV7-8|.|TRBJ1-5
CASSPDSFNQPQHF
TGTGCCAGCAGCCCCGACAGTTTCAATCAGCCCCAGCATTTT
>.|TRBV11-3|.|TRBJ2-5
CASSPGGTQYF
TGTGCCAGCAGCCCTGGGGGGACCCAGTACTTC
>.|TRBV7-2|.|TRBJ1-5
CASSLVSAGILSNQPQHF
TGTGCCAGCAGCTTAGTTTCGGCCGGGATCCTTAGCAATCAGCCCCAGCATTTT
>.|TRBV6-5|.|TRBJ2-7
CASGKQVNSYEQYF
TGTGCCAGCGGGAAGCAGGTCAACTCCTACGAGCAGTACTTC
>.|TRBV5-6|.|TRBJ1-2
CASSLGRAGGYTF
TGTGCCAGCAGCTTGGGCAGGGCGGGTGGCTACACCTTC
>.|TRBV10-3|large|TRBJ1-6
CAGSDGLLSPLHF
TGTGCCGGGTCGGACGGTCTATTATCGCCCCTCCACTTT
>TRBD2|TRBV20-1|.|TRBJ2-1
CSASYSGGLNEQFF
TGCAGTGCTAGTTACAGCGGGGGGTTAAATGAGCAGTTCTTC
>TRBD2|TRBV6-6|large|TRBJ2-7
CASSHTGTSGRGYEQYF
TGTGCCAGCAGTCACACGGGGACTAGCGGGCGGGGATACGAGCAGTACTTC
>TRBD2|TRBV6-2/TRBV6-3|few|TRBJ2-7
CASSYLSGLPLSEQYF
TGTGCCAGCAGTTACCTCTCGGGACTACCTCTCTCCGAGCAGTACTTC
>.|TRBV6-2/TRBV6-3|.|TRBJ2-1
CASSYSVENNEQFF
TGTGCCAGCAGTTACTCTGTCGAGAACAATGAGCAGTTCTTC
>.|TRBV2|.|TRBJ2-7
CASNDAGKAYEQYF
TGTGCCAGCAACGACGCCGGGAAAGCCTACGAGCAGTACTTC